Listed below are T cell receptor beta chains from one sample, sequenced in a study of metastatic and nonmetastatic thyroid tumors. TCRdb re-called clones from the PCR reads using MiXCR. Found here are 30,000 to 35,000 clones, about a sixth of them singletons; the top ten hold 3% to 4%. The sample taken for sequencing was blood. These receptor sequences come from a female donor with papillary thyroid cancer or a benign thyroid nodule (not recorded which). Some clones in this sample may be carry-over from other donors' samples. The CDR3 runs from the conserved cysteine through the conserved F or W.

CDR3 protein: CASSRHIGTVQFF
V gene: TRBV14
J gene: TRBJ2-1

CDR3 protein: CASSRTSGRGETQYF
V gene: TRBV5-1
J gene: TRBJ2-5

CDR3 protein: CASTPHPLAGGTGELFF
V gene: TRBV25-1
J gene: TRBJ2-2

CDR3 protein: CASSLGLEETQYF
V gene: TRBV7-9
J gene: TRBJ2-5

CDR3 protein: CASRVGSPGTDTQYF
V gene: TRBV6-1
J gene: TRBJ2-3

CDR3 protein: CASSSPGLAGNTGELFF
V gene: TRBV28
J gene: TRBJ2-2

CDR3 protein: CAWSGQIGGGKLFF
V gene: TRBV30
J gene: TRBJ1-4

CDR3 protein: CASGVWVPQHF
V gene: TRBV7-2
J gene: TRBJ1-5

CDR3 protein: CASGPGTGYEQYF
V gene: TRBV6-1
J gene: TRBJ2-7

CDR3 protein: CSATDRMGGQPQHF
V gene: TRBV20-1
J gene: TRBJ1-5

CDR3 protein: CASSLSLLAGSTDTQYF
V gene: TRBV27
J gene: TRBJ2-3

CDR3 protein: CASSSRQGPMNTEAFF
V gene: TRBV11-3
J gene: TRBJ1-1

CDR3 protein: CASSEREGSYGYTF
V gene: TRBV6-1
J gene: TRBJ1-2

CDR3 protein: CASRAVYPYEQYF
V gene: TRBV6-5
J gene: TRBJ2-7

CDR3 protein: CASSLALKTYEQYF
V gene: TRBV11-2
J gene: TRBJ2-7

CDR3 protein: CASSDRGSRSYEQYF
V gene: TRBV28
J gene: TRBJ2-7

CDR3 protein: CSSSSLLAYEQFF
V gene: TRBV6-2/TRBV6-3
J gene: TRBJ2-1

CDR3 protein: CASSQVPGTAGELFF
V gene: TRBV3-1
J gene: TRBJ2-2

CDR3 protein: CASSGPGVYEQYF
V gene: TRBV2
J gene: TRBJ2-7

CDR3 protein: CASSVTGPYEQYF
V gene: TRBV7-8
J gene: TRBJ2-7

CDR3 protein: CASSEIDRVISYGYTF
V gene: TRBV11-1
J gene: TRBJ1-2

CDR3 protein: CATSRDETSFYYEQYF
V gene: TRBV15
J gene: TRBJ2-7

CDR3 protein: CASSYGPSGDEQYF
V gene: TRBV28
J gene: TRBJ2-7

CDR3 protein: CSASVLASVPDTQYF
V gene: TRBV20-1
J gene: TRBJ2-3

CDR3 protein: CASTPDRYSNQPQHF
V gene: TRBV2
J gene: TRBJ1-5

CDR3 protein: CASSPRAAGDTYEQYF
V gene: TRBV7-3
J gene: TRBJ2-7

CDR3 protein: CACSEGPSRNNEALF
V gene: TRBV6-1
J gene: TRBJ1-1

CDR3 protein: CSARVAGSNTEAFF
V gene: TRBV20-1
J gene: TRBJ1-1

CDR3 protein: CASSPQTGGRDQETQYF
V gene: TRBV18
J gene: TRBJ2-5

CDR3 protein: CASSLGQGRPGELFF
V gene: TRBV5-4
J gene: TRBJ2-2

CDR3 protein: CASSVFPGTSNEQFF
V gene: TRBV9
J gene: TRBJ2-1

CDR3 protein: CSARGGGEVQPQHF
V gene: TRBV20-1
J gene: TRBJ1-5

CDR3 protein: CASSLDRLAGVDNEQFF
V gene: TRBV11-2
J gene: TRBJ2-1

CDR3 protein: CASSTSGRVFGNSPLHF
V gene: TRBV28
J gene: TRBJ1-6

CDR3 protein: CSASRQGGQPQHF
V gene: TRBV20-1
J gene: TRBJ1-5

CDR3 protein: CASRLDVGNYNEQFF
V gene: TRBV12-3/TRBV12-4
J gene: TRBJ2-1

CDR3 protein: CASSPRAGGEVEQFF
V gene: TRBV28
J gene: TRBJ2-1

CDR3 protein: CSARGPPGANVLTF
V gene: TRBV20-1
J gene: TRBJ2-6

CDR3 protein: CASSPAMGAGYEQYF
V gene: TRBV7-7
J gene: TRBJ2-7